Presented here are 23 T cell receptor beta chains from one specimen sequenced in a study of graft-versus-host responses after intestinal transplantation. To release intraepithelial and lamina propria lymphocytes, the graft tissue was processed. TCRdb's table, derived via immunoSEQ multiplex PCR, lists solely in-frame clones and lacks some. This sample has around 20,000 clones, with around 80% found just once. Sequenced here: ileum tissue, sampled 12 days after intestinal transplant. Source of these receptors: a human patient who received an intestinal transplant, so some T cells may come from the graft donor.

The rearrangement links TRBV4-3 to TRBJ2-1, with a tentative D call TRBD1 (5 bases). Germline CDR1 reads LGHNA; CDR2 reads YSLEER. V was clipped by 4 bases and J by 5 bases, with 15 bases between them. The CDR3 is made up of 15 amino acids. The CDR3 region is CASSPGYAGHNEQFF. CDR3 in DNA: TGCGCCAGCAGCCCTGGGTACGCAGGGCACAATGAGCAGTTCTTC.

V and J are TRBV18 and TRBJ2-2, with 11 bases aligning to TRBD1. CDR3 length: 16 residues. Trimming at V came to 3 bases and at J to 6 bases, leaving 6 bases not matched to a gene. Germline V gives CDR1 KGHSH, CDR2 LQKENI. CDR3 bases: TGTGCCAGCTCACCCCAGGGACAGGGGGTTCCCGGGGAGCTGTTTTTT. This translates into CASSPQGQGVPGELFF.

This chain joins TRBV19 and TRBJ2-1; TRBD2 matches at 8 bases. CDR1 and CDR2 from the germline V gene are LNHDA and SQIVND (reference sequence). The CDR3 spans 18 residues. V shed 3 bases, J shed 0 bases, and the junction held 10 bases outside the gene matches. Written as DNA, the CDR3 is TGTGCCAGTAGTATGCAACTAGCGGTCCCTAGCTCCTACAATGAGCAGTTCTTC. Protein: CASSMQLAVPSSYNEQFF.

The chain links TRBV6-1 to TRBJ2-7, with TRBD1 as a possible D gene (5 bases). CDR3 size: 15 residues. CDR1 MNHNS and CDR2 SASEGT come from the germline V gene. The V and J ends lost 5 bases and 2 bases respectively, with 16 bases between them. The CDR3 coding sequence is TGTGCCAGCAGTTCTCCGACAGCTACCCCCTACGAGCAGTACTTC. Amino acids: CASSSPTATPYEQYF.

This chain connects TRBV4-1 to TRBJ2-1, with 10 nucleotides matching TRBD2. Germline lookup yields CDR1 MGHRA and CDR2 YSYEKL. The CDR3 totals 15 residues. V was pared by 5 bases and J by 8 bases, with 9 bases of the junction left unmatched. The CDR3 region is CASSSRAGGQDEQFF. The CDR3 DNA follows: TGCGCCAGCAGCTCCCGAGCGGGGGGGCAGGATGAGCAGTTCTTC.

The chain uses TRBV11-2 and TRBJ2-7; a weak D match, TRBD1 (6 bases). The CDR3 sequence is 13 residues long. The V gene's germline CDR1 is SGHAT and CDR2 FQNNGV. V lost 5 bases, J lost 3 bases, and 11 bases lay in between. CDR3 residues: CASSQGLVYEQYF. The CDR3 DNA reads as TGTGCCAGCAGCCAGGGGTTGGTCTACGAGCAGTACTTC.

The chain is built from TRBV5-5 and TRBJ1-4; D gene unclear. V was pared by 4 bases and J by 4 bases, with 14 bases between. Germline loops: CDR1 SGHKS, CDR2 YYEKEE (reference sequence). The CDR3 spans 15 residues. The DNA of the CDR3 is TGTGCCAGCAGCCACAACCCTTTGCTTAATGAAAAACTGTTTTTT. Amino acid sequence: CASSHNPLLNEKLFF.

The CDR3 sequence is CASSLGQGWVEKLFF. CDR3 bases: TGTGCCAGTAGTCTCGGACAGGGGTGGGTCGAAAAACTGTTTTTT. The chain carries TRBV19 and TRBJ1-4, with 9 positions matching TRBD1. The CDR3 has 15 amino acids. Germline V gene sequence: CDR1 LNHDA, CDR2 SQIVND (reference sequence). Trimming took 5 bases from V and 8 from J; bases not matched to a gene: 9.

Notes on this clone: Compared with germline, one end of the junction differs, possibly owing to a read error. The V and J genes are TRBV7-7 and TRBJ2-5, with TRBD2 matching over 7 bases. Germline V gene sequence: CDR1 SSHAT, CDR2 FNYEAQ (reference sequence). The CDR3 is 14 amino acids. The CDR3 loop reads CASSPPRGEETQYF. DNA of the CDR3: TGTGCTAGCAGCCCCCCCCGGGGGGAAGAGACCCAGTACTTC.

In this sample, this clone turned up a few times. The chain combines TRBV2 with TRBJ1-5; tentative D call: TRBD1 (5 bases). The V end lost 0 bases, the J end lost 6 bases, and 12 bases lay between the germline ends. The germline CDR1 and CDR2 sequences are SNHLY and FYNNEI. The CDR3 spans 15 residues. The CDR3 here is CASSEAPGRGQPQHF. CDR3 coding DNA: TGTGCCAGCAGTGAAGCGCCAGGTAGGGGTCAGCCCCAGCATTTT.

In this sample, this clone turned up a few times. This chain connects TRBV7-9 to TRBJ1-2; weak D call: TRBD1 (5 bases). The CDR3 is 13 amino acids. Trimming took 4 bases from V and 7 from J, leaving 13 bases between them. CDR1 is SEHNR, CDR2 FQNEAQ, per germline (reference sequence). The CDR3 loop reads CASSYYGGVGYTF. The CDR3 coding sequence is TGTGCCAGCAGCTATTACGGAGGGGTTGGCTACACCTTC.

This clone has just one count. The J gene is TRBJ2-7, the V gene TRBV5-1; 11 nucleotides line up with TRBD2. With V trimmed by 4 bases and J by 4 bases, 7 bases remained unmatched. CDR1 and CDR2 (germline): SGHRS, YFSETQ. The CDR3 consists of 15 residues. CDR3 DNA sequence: TGCGCCAGCAGCAGTAGCGGGGGGGCGTCATACGAGCAGTACTTC. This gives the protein CASSSSGGASYEQYF.

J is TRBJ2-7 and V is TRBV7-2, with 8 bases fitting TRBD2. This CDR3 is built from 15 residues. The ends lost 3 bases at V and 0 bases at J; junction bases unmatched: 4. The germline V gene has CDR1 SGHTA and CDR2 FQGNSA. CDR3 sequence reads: CASSFTGGASYEQYF. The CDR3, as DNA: TGTGCCAGCAGCTTCACGGGAGGGGCCTCCTACGAGCAGTACTTC.

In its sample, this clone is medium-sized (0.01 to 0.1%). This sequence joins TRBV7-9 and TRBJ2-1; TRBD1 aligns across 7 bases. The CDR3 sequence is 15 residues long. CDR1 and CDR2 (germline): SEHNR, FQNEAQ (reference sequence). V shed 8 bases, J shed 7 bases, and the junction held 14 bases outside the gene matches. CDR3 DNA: TGTGCCAGCGCCGAGGGGACAGCCTCCCGTAATGAGCAGTTCTTC. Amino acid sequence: CASAEGTASRNEQFF.

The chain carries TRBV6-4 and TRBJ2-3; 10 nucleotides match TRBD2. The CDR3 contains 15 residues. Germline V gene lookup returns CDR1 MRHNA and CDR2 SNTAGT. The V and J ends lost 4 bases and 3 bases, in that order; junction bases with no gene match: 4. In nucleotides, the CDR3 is TGTGCCAGCAGTGCAAGCGGGGGGGCTACAGATACGCAGTATTTT. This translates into CASSASGGATDTQYF.

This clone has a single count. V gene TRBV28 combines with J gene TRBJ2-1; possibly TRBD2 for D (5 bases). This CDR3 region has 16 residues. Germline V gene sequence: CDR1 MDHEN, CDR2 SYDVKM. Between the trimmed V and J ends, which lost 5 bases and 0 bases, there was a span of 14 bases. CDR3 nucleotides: TGTGCCAGCAGTCCCCTCGCCGGGGACTCCTACAATGAGCAGTTCTTC. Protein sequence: CASSPLAGDSYNEQFF.

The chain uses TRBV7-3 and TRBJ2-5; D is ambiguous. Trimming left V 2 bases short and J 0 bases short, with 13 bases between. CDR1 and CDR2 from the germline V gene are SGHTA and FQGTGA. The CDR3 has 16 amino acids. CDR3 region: CASSLGRLTYQETQYF. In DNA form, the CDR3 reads TGTGCCAGCAGCTTAGGGCGCCTAACGTACCAAGAGACCCAGTACTTC.

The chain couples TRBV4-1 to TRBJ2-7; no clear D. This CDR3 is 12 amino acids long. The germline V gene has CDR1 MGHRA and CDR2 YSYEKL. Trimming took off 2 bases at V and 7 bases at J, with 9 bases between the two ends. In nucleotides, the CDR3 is TGCGCCAGCAGCCAAAGCCCCGCGGAGCAGTACTTC. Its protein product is CASSQSPAEQYF.

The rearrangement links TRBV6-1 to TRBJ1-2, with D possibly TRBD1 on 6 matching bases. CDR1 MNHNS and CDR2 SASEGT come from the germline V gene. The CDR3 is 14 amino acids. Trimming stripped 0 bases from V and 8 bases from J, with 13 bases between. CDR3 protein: CASSEAGGRWGYTF. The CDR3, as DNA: TGTGCCAGCAGTGAAGCGGGGGGGCGTTGGGGCTACACCTTC.

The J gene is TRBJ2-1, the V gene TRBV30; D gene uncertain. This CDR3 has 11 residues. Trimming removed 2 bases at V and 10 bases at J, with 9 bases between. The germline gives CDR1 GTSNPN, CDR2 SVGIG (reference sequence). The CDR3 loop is CAWSSRLEQFF. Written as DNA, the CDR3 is TGTGCCTGGAGTTCGAGGCTAGAGCAGTTCTTC.

The CDR3 bases are TGCGCCAGCAGCTTGGCCACTAGCGGGGGAGAGACCCAGTACTTC. This translates into CASSLATSGGETQYF. The V call is TRBV5-1, the J call TRBJ2-5; 11 bases are a match to TRBD2. The CDR3 has 15 amino acids. Germline V gene sequence: CDR1 SGHRS, CDR2 YFSETQ. The V gene end was trimmed by 0 bases and the J gene end by 4 bases; junction bases not matched to a gene: 2.

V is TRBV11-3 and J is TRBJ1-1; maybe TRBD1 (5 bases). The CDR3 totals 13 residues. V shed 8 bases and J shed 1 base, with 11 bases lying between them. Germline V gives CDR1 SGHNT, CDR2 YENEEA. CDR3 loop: CASGGGKNTEAFF. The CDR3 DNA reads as TGTGCCAGCGGCGGGGGTAAGAACACTGAAGCTTTCTTT.

The CDR3 DNA is TGTGCCAGCAGCTCCCTAGCGGGGGGCTCCTACAATGAGCAGTTCTTC. The encoded protein is CASSSLAGGSYNEQFF. The gene calls are TRBV7-6 and TRBJ2-1; 11 bases are a match to TRBD2. CDR1 and CDR2 (germline): SGHVS, FNYEAQ. This CDR3 comprises 16 residues. V dropped 4 bases and J dropped 0; count of bases not matched to a gene: 2. Full variable domain (remainder filled in from reference TRBV7-6 and TRBJ2-1): GAGVSQSPRYKVTKRGQDVALRCDPISGHVSLYWYRQALGQGPEFLTYFNYEAQQDKSGLPNDRFSAERPEGSISTLTIQRTEQRDSAMYRCASSSLAGGSYNEQFFGPGTRLTVL.